This T cell receptor (beta chain) originates from a study of cytomegalovirus exposure and HLA in healthy donors (dated by TCRdb to the late 2010s). Study-level background: An earlier analysis of some 600 of the donors reported 250 to 350 Gb of sequence data and 95 million to 120 million unique TCR beta sequences obtained from about 180 million T cells. Typing coverage differed by locus: A, B, C, DRB1 and DQB1 were typed in about 620-640 donors, DQA1 in roughly 500, DPA1 in some 570, and DPB1 in just under 490. An earlier analysis of approximately 580 of the donors used high-throughput TCR beta sequencing to judge whether each TCR beta V gene segment behaved as functional or pseudogenic. To predict cytomegalovirus infection status, the study brought together high-throughput TCR immunosequencing, statistical association of individual TCRs with disease status, and machine learning. A later genetic analysis took genome-wide SNP genotypes for about 55% of the 666 donors and used that subset as a discovery cohort. All discovery cohort repertoires had been generated using a single sequencing platform. Besides the first cohort of 666 subjects, a separate validation cohort made up of roughly 120 different subjects was used. In the later analysis, no new phenotypic data were used to find candidate immune exposures; instead, reliance was placed on TCR beta sequences and their occurrence across donors. The study aimed to test whether signatures of past pathogen exposure could be identified by cataloging public T cell receptors. Approximately 310 gigabases of sequencing data and approximately 85 million unique TCR sequences were included in an early release covering over 600 HLA-typed donors. HLA typing included class I and class II loci at four-digit resolution. The study profiled the T cell repertoires of some 610 subjects by immunosequencing and related them to cytomegalovirus serostatus. Of the approximately 400 genotyped donors, about 80% fell in the genetic ancestry cluster associated with self-reported Caucasian donors. Donor age, sex, ethnicity and CMV serostatus were collected together with the repertoire data. Across around 400 genotyped donors of the cohort, an average of approximately 220,000 unique TCR beta nucleotide sequences per donor were sequenced, and roughly 18% of those sequences were non-productive. Because of strong linkage in the cohort, roughly five DR-DQ haplotypes were treated as single units for association and clustering. A later analysis re-analyzed previously published TCR beta repertoires from 660 or so donors and added high-resolution HLA genotyping to study TCR occurrence patterns.

Remarks on this clone: Its antigen specificity is not known. Per-nucleotide qualities are absent, and no much larger clonotype sits a single base away.

Receptors were amplified or captured by the immunoSEQ multiplex PCR assay. The multiplex PCR relied on a mix of 60 forward primers for TCR Vbeta segments and 13 reverse primers for TCR Jbeta segments. The CDR3 region of rearranged TCR beta genes was amplified from genomic DNA with a multiplex PCR assay. The Illumina HiSeq System was used to sequence the amplified TCR beta libraries as 87-base-pair reads. Turning to the authors' computational methods: A later analysis tallied 80 million to 95 million unique TCR beta chains across the 666 repertoires, and about 12 million of those chains were shared by two or more donors. To remove PCR and sequencing errors, raw reads were error-corrected and collapsed into unique sequences using a nearest-neighbor algorithm that merged closely related sequences. V, D and J gene segments were assigned by aligning CDR3 sequences to IMGT reference sequences. Each retained sequence needed at least a six-nucleotide match to both a V gene segment and a J gene segment. Rearrangements were classified as productive when the CDR3 lacked stop codons and remained in frame with V and J, and all other rearrangements were classified as non-productive. Following IMGT convention, CDR3 was defined as the stretch from the second conserved V-encoded cysteine up to the conserved J-encoded phenylalanine. Sequences without an unambiguous match to a single V gene segment were excluded from the earlier analysis of a few hundred of the donors. An earlier analysis of almost 600 of the donors classified V segments as functional when productive rearrangements were above 56.7% and as segregating when the standard deviation between donors was above 5%. A statistical classification framework was developed to diagnose cytomegalovirus status using the catalog of TCR beta chain sequences. In a later analysis, TCR nucleotide sequences were compared against IMGT/GENE-DB human TR gene sequences so that V and J genes could be assigned. Using the TCRdist pipeline, a later analysis assigned CDR3 sequences along with most-parsimonious VDJ recombination scenarios. In a later analysis, every TCR beta chain was defined by the combination of its CDR3 amino acid sequence and its V-gene family, and reads without a unique V-gene family were dropped. As a way to deal with suspected cross-contamination and a sequencing artifact, a later analysis dropped under 600 nucleotide sequences that were highly shared and had low generation probability. A later analysis calculated a clonal expansion index for each public chain from normalized within-repertoire ranks of inferred template counts. Generation probabilities in a later analysis came from a VDJ recombination model fitted to out-of-frame rearrangements, and those results were checked against IGoR. A later analysis scored TCR-TCR, TCR-HLA and TCR-CMV co-occurrence with hypergeometric tests, applying a repertoire-size bias correction to TCR pairs. To estimate false discovery rates, a later analysis permuted the HLA or CMV assignments 20 times. In a later analysis, co-occurring TCRs were grouped using DBSCAN, and TCRdist sequence similarity was added for clustering within HLA-allele-positive subsets. Repertoires with fewer than 30,000 or more than 120,000 public chains were left out of co-occurrence clustering, as were five repertoires with anomalous nucleotide sharing. The source is immuneACCESS, and TCRdb retained only in-frame sequences with V and J called. Part of the clones is not carried over; for the studies checked, unresolved V genes explain less than half of this, and the remainder is unexplained. That table furnishes V, J and clone size, whereas the DNA furnished D and trimming. This sample is represented by over 120,000 clones; about 84% of them were singletons. The ten most abundant clones make up about 2.4% of the sample.

The paper as a whole reports these results and caveats: A later analysis found that HLA-associated TCR beta chains were more clonally expanded and had lower generation probabilities than equally common non-associated chains. According to a later analysis, TCR association rates differed among HLA loci, with DRB1 alleles showing the most associated TCRs and HLA-C alleles showing the fewest. While some public TCRs were present in many individuals, most TCR sequences turned up only very rarely across donors. A cluster of highly shared sequence variants was judged likely to represent a technical artifact of the sequencing pipeline. When HLA alleles, especially DR and DQ, strongly co-occurred, attributing TCR associations to individual alleles was difficult. The earlier analysis of almost 600 of the donors excluded roughly 17 rarely observed V segments, including chromosome 9 orphons, because counts were too low. According to the authors, the approach could potentially be generalized to other disease states and immunological phenotypes. A total of fewer than 200 TCR beta chains were listed by the study as associated with cytomegalovirus. A later genetic analysis associated a missense DCLRE1C variant with V-gene and J-gene trimming of TCR beta chains, and an independent cohort replicated the association. According to a later analysis, parvovirus B19, influenza, CMV and Epstein-Barr virus appeared linked to several top co-occurrence clusters. Some IMGT-functional V segments, including TRBV6-2 and TRBV6-3, could not be told apart with the 87-base-pair reads, so those segments were excluded. In vitro tests confirmed that a few of the cytomegalovirus-associated TCR beta chains recognize cytomegalovirus antigens. The only immune exposure information available for the cohort was CMV serostatus. In a later analysis, most CMV-associated TCR beta chains were found to appear HLA-restricted, with HLA associations seemingly driven largely by CMV exposure. HLA typing was unavailable for some donors at each locus, so association tests used only the typed subset. Only TCR beta chains were sequenced in this cohort, and the absence of alpha or paired-chain data limited detectable features. A further reported finding was that TCR beta sequences accurately predicted the HLA-A and HLA-B alleles for most subjects in the first cohort. The presence/absence analyses assumed that sequencing depth was roughly uniform across donors, and that assumption may not be true. An earlier analysis of approximately 530 of the donors showed that most TCR beta V segments appeared in productive rearrangements either about 90% or about 30% of the time, which broadly matched IMGT annotations. According to a later genetic analysis, donors in an Asian-associated ancestry cluster had fewer N-insertions in productive TCRs than the approximately 670-donor mean. Linkage disequilibrium might explain the correlated functional status among segregating V segments, but an unknown experimental factor could not be ruled out. The classifier was reported to diagnose cytomegalovirus status with high specificity and sensitivity in both the original cohort and the validation cohort. A later analysis associated 15,000 to 20,000 TCR beta sequences with specific HLA alleles at a false discovery rate of 0.05.

In total, 600 or so healthy bone marrow donors made up the cohort. At the time of sampling, all cohort members were nominally healthy, though unrecorded immune exposures were likely present. The donor was CMV seropositive and was included in the group of 250 to 300 seropositive cohort members. Each donor provided a peripheral blood sample, and peripheral blood mononuclear cells were used for TCR beta sequencing. Genomic DNA extraction from the blood cell samples was performed with the Qiagen DNeasy Blood Extraction Kit. The germline V gene provides CDR1 MDHEN and CDR2 SYDVKM. V is cut by 2 bases and J by 2 bases, and the space between the germline ends is 10 bases. The CDR3 has 16 amino acids, counting the end cysteine and phenylalanine. Left in the record is the CDR3 DNA by itself, 48 bases read in frame from the first base.

The sequenced sample was PBMCs. The chain uses TRBV28 and TRBJ2-6, with the D gene uncertain. This sequence originates from a woman under 30 in good health and CMV-seropositive. In nucleotide form, the sequence is TGTGCCAGCAGTTTAGGGCAGGTACCTGGGGCCAACGTCCTGACTTTC. Its amino acids are CASSLGQVPGANVLTF.